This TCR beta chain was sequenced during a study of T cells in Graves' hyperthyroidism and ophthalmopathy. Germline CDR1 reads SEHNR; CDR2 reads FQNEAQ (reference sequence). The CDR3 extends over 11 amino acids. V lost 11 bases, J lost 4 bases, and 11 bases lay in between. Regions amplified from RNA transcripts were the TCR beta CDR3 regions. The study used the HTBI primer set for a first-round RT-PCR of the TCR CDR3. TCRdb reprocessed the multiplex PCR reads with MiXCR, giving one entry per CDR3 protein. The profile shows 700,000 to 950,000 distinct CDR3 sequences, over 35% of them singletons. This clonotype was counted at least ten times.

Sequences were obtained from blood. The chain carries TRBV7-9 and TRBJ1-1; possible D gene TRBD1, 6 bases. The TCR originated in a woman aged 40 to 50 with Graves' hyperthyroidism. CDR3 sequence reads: CAGTQGTEAFF. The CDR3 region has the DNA TGTGCCGGAACACAGGGCACTGAAGCTTTCTTT. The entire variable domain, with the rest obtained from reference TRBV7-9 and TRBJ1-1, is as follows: DTGVSQNPRHKITKRGQNVTFRCDPISEHNRLYWYRQTLGQGPEFLTYFQNEAQLEKSRLLSDRFSAERPKGSFSTLEIQRTEQGDSAMYLCAGTQGTEAFFGQGTRLTVV.